Listed here are 4 T cell receptor beta chains from one sample, sequenced in a study of monozygotic twins with inflammatory bowel disease. From the 5' RACE reads, TCRdb lists one entry per CDR3 protein and no DNA. This table holds about 380,000 distinct CDR3 sequences. What was sequenced was blood. These receptors originate from a human donor with ulcerative colitis or Crohn's disease, or a healthy co-twin of an affected twin (not recorded which).

The chain links TRBV30 to TRBJ1-5. The CDR3 sequence is 14 residues long. Germline V gene lookup returns CDR1 GTSNPN and CDR2 SVGIG (reference sequence). CDR3: CAWSAIYSNQPQHF.

The chain couples TRBV3-1 to TRBJ2-7; the TRBD1 assignment by TCRdb is unverifiable without DNA. Germline lookup yields CDR1 LGHDT and CDR2 YNNKEL (reference sequence). The CDR3 has 16 amino acids. This CDR3 reads CASSQDFGQVGSEQYF.

The chain combines TRBV12-3 or TRBV12-4 with TRBJ2-5; without DNA, the TCRdb call of TRBD1 cannot be checked. The CDR3 runs 17 residues. CDR3 loop: CASSLRGQGLHQETQYF.

The CDR3 protein is CASSYERPYEQYF. The rearrangement joins TRBV28 to TRBJ2-7. Germline values: CDR1 MDHEN, CDR2 SYDVKM. This CDR3 comprises 13 residues.